The 25 T cell receptor beta chains given below trace back to one sample, sequenced in a study of cytotoxic CD8 clonotypes in ibrutinib-treated CLL. Assay: immunoSEQ multiplex PCR; the TCRdb copy retains only in-frame clones and omits some. The sample includes some 350,000 clones, roughly 67% of them seen just once. The material sequenced was PBMCs, taken after 36 months of ibrutinib treatment. These receptors all stem from a human donor with chronic lymphocytic leukemia.

The V and J genes are TRBV11-1 and TRBJ2-5, with D unclear. Per germline, CDR1 SGHAT and CDR2 FQDESV (reference sequence). Trimming removed 5 bases from V and 4 bases from J, with 8 bases in between. This CDR3 is built from 12 residues. This chain's CDR3 is CASSTTRETQYF. As DNA, the CDR3 is TGTGCCAGCAGCACGACCCGAGAGACCCAGTACTTC.

The chain has TRBV29-1 and TRBJ2-7, with 9 bases matching TRBD2. The CDR3 is 13 amino acids. Germline lookup yields CDR1 SQVTM and CDR2 ANQGSEA. With V trimmed by 4 bases and J by 6 bases, 7 bases remained unmatched. The CDR3 reads CSVGAREGSEQYF. For the CDR3, the DNA is TGCAGCGTTGGAGCGCGGGAGGGTAGCGAGCAGTACTTC.

The chain joins TRBV6-5 to TRBJ2-1; 8 bases align to TRBD2. Germline V gene lookup returns CDR1 MNHEY and CDR2 SVGAGI. The CDR3 contains 14 residues. Trimming removed 1 base from V and 9 bases from J; junction bases left unmatched: 5. This chain's CDR3 is CASSYLGLDVEQFF. CDR3 nucleotide sequence: TGTGCCAGCAGTTACTTGGGACTAGATGTTGAGCAGTTCTTC.

This clone occurred a few times. The gene calls are TRBV4-1 and TRBJ2-7, with 7 bases identical to TRBD1. V was pared by 4 bases and J by 2 bases, with 5 bases of the junction left unmatched. The CDR3 sequence is 14 residues long. The germline CDR1 and CDR2 sequences are MGHRA and YSYEKL. The CDR3 protein is CASSPRDRAYEQYF. The CDR3 DNA follows: TGCGCCAGCAGCCCACGGGACAGAGCCTACGAGCAGTACTTC.

This clone was seen more than once but under ten times. V usage is TRBV2 and J usage is TRBJ2-7, with 8 bases identical to TRBD2. V was pared by 3 bases and J by 2 bases, with 0 bases of the junction left unmatched. This CDR3 has 13 amino acids. Germline CDR1 and CDR2: SNHLY and FYNNEI. The DNA of the CDR3 is TGTGCCAGCAGTGAGGGACTAGCCTACGAGCAGTACTTC. Its translation: CASSEGLAYEQYF. The whole variable domain, remainder taken from reference TRBV2 and TRBJ2-7, is EPEVTQTPSHQVTQMGQEVILRCVPISNHLYFYWYRQILGQKVEFLVSFYNNEISEKSEIFDDQFSVERPDGSNFTLKIRSTKLEDSAMYFCASSEGLAYEQYFGPGTRLTVT.

The chain recombines TRBV27 with TRBJ2-3, with D possibly matching TRBD2 (7 bases). Trimming left V 5 bases short and J 5 bases short, with 23 bases between. The CDR3 runs 17 residues. Germline V gene lookup returns CDR1 MNHEY and CDR2 SMNVEV (reference sequence). In DNA, the CDR3 is TGTGCCAGCAGTCAAAGAGTGGGGGGGGCCGGAGGAGATACGCAGTATTTT. Protein product: CASSQRVGGAGGDTQYF.

V gene TRBV4-1 combines with J gene TRBJ1-5; D ambiguous. This CDR3 has 15 residues. Per germline, CDR1 MGHRA and CDR2 YSYEKL. The V end lost 0 bases, the J end lost 9 bases, and 15 bases lay between the germline ends. CDR3: CASSQDTSRLRPQHF. CDR3 coding DNA: TGCGCCAGCAGCCAAGATACGTCCCGTTTACGGCCCCAGCATTTT.

The V and J genes are TRBV7-2 and TRBJ2-1; maybe TRBD2 (7 bases). CDR3 length: 17 residues. V lost 1 base to trimming and J lost 8 bases, with 21 bases between them. Per the germline V gene, CDR1 is SGHTA and CDR2 is FQGNSA. The CDR3 is CASSLVGGGLPPHEQFF. The CDR3 DNA reads TGTGCCAGCAGCTTAGTTGGGGGGGGGCTCCCACCGCATGAGCAGTTCTTC.

This clone occurred a few times. The V and J genes are TRBV29-1 and TRBJ1-2; 9 positions match TRBD1. This CDR3 is built from 13 residues. Looked up from germline, CDR1 is SQVTM and CDR2 is ANQGSEA. The V segment lost 5 bases and the J segment 8 bases; nucleotides outside the gene matches: 9. CDR3 bases: TGCAGCGTTTCCGGGACAGGGCCTCAGGGCTACACCTTC. Translated: CSVSGTGPQGYTF.

J is TRBJ2-7 and V is TRBV11-2; 7 nucleotides align to TRBD1. The CDR3 length is 15 residues. The germline V gene has CDR1 SGHAT and CDR2 FQNNGV. Germline trimming cut 1 base from V and 2 bases from J; bases unmatched to any gene: 5. Written as DNA, the CDR3 is TGTGCCAGCAGCTTAGGATCAGGGGGTCCCTACGAGCAGTACTTC. Translating it yields CASSLGSGGPYEQYF.

The chain combines TRBV25-1 with TRBJ1-4; the D is unclear. Germline V lookup: CDR1 MGHDK, CDR2 SYGVNS. CDR3 length: 16 residues. V was shortened by 2 bases and J by 5 bases, with 15 bases between the two germline ends. As DNA, the CDR3 is TGTGCCAGCAGTGAAGGAAGGTCAGGCCGGAATGAAAAACTGTTTTTT. Protein: CASSEGRSGRNEKLFF.

The chain has TRBV18 and TRBJ1-5; TRBD1 might be the D (5 bases). The CDR3 sequence is 14 residues long. The ends were cut back, 9 bases at V and 9 bases at J, with 21 bases in the middle. The germline V gene encodes CDR1 KGHSH and CDR2 LQKENI. The CDR3 coding sequence is TGTGCCAGTTCAATCACCCAGGGTGGAGGGCCCCAGCATTTT. Its protein product is CASSITQGGGPQHF.

The rearrangement uses TRBV6-5 and TRBJ2-7, with D hard to call. Deletions cut 2 bases from V and 0 bases from J, with 11 bases between. This CDR3 region has 15 residues. Germline assignment: CDR1 MNHEY and CDR2 SVGAGI. The CDR3 DNA reads TGTGCCAGCAGTTACGACCAGCTAAGCTCCTACGAGCAGTACTTC. Amino acid sequence: CASSYDQLSSYEQYF.

The gene calls are TRBV11-2 and TRBJ1-1, with TRBD1 identical over 9 bases. The CDR3 loop spans 17 amino acids. The germline V gene has CDR1 SGHAT and CDR2 FQNNGV. With 5 bases clipped from V and 1 base from J, the junction kept 11 bases outside the gene matches. CDR3: CASSPRPGTGWNTEAFF. The CDR3 region has the DNA TGTGCCAGCAGCCCTCGTCCCGGGACAGGGTGGAACACTGAAGCTTTCTTT.

The rearrangement links TRBV9 to TRBJ1-3; the D is unclear. CDR1 SGDLS and CDR2 YYNGEE come from the germline V gene. Trimming took off 3 bases at V and 0 bases at J, with 4 bases between the two ends. The length of the CDR3 is 13 residues. CDR3 DNA: TGTGCCAGCAGCGGTTCCTCTGGAAACACCATATATTTT. It is translated as CASSGSSGNTIYF.

J is TRBJ2-2 and V is TRBV7-9; D gene uncertain. Germline CDR1 and CDR2: SEHNR and FQNEAQ (reference sequence). Trimming removed 1 base at V and 2 bases at J, with 8 bases between. The CDR3 contains 15 residues. As DNA, the CDR3 is TGTGCCAGCAGCTTAGGTGGGCTCAACACCGGGGAGCTGTTTTTT. Amino acids: CASSLGGLNTGELFF.

The V gene is TRBV7-3, the J gene TRBJ2-3; TRBD2 matches at 12 bases. The J segment lost 6 bases and the V segment lost 1 base, leaving 2 bases of the junction unmatched. CDR1 is SGHTA, CDR2 FQGTGA, per germline. The CDR3 is 15 amino acids. The DNA of the CDR3 is TGTGCCAGCAGCTTAAGAGGGACTAGCGGGGATACGCAGTATTTT. As protein: CASSLRGTSGDTQYF.

The V and J genes are TRBV28 and TRBJ2-7; D is uncertain. V was trimmed by 4 bases and J by 0 bases, leaving 13 bases between them. The germline gives CDR1 MDHEN, CDR2 SYDVKM. The CDR3 extends over 15 amino acids. Written as DNA, the CDR3 is TGTGCCAGCAGTTCCCCGGAAGGTTTCTCCTACGAGCAGTACTTC. It codes for CASSSPEGFSYEQYF.

The genes are TRBV28 and TRBJ2-5; a possible D gene is TRBD2 (5 bases). There are 14 residues in the CDR3. Germline V gene sequence: CDR1 MDHEN, CDR2 SYDVKM. The V end lost 3 bases, the J end lost 5 bases, and 13 bases lay between the germline ends. The DNA of the CDR3 is TGTGCCAGCAGTTTGGTGACTCGGAGGGAGACCCAGTACTTC. Its protein is CASSLVTRRETQYF.

The chain has TRBV4-1 and TRBJ2-7; 11 positions agree with TRBD2. This CDR3 spans 16 amino acids. Looked up from germline, CDR1 is MGHRA and CDR2 is YSYEKL. V shed 4 bases and J 0 bases; nucleotides not matched to a gene: 5. CDR3 nucleotide sequence: TGCGCCAGCAGCCCCAGACTAGCGGGGTCCTCCTACGAGCAGTACTTC. It encodes CASSPRLAGSSYEQYF.

This sequence joins TRBV10-3 and TRBJ2-7, with D hard to call. V was trimmed by 5 bases and J by 2 bases, leaving 13 bases between them. Germline V gene data show CDR1 as ENHRY and CDR2 as SYGVKD. The CDR3 has 14 residues. The CDR3 reads CAISFVNSTYEQYF. The CDR3 bases are TGTGCCATCAGTTTCGTCAACAGCACCTACGAGCAGTACTTC.

The chain combines TRBV4-3 with TRBJ2-7, with 10 positions matching TRBD1. The germline CDR1 and CDR2 sequences are LGHNA and YSLEER. J was trimmed by 4 bases and V by 8 bases; bases with no gene match: 8. CDR3 size: 14 residues. The CDR3 spells CASSIDRGLYEQYF. As DNA, the CDR3 is TGCGCCAGCTCGATTGACAGGGGGCTTTACGAGCAGTACTTC.

This clone was counted a few times. Other DNA sequences in this specimen translate into the identical CDR3. The chain couples TRBV5-1 to TRBJ2-2; TRBD1 matches 8 bases. This CDR3 is 14 amino acids long. V shed 4 bases, J shed 4 bases, and the junction held 3 bases outside the gene matches. The germline V gene has CDR1 SGHRS and CDR2 YFSETQ. CDR3 DNA sequence: TGCGCCAGCAGCCCTGGACAGGGCACCGGGGAGCTGTTTTTT. Amino acid sequence: CASSPGQGTGELFF.

The chain joins TRBV19 to TRBJ1-2; possible D gene TRBD1, 6 bases. Germline lookup yields CDR1 LNHDA and CDR2 SQIVND (reference sequence). With 10 bases removed from V and 8 bases from J, the gap between germline ends came to 29 bases. This CDR3 has 16 residues. CDR3 DNA: TGTGCCACGTCTACCCGAAGTTACAGGGAGATAAGAGGCTACACCTTC. Translating it yields CATSTRSYREIRGYTF. Together with reference TRBV19 and TRBJ1-2, the CDR3 gives the full variable domain: DGGITQSPKYLFRKEGQNVTLSCEQNLNHDAMYWYRQDPGQGLRLIYYSQIVNDFQKGDIAEGYSVSREKKESFPLTVTSAQKNPTAFYLCATSTRSYREIRGYTFGSGTRLTVV.

This sequence joins TRBV5-1 and TRBJ2-1; TRBD2 agrees at 7 bases. Germline V CDR1 and CDR2: SGHRS, YFSETQ. V was pared by 4 bases and J by 1 base, with 5 bases of the junction left unmatched. The CDR3 loop spans 15 amino acids. The CDR3 nucleotides are TGCGCCAGCAGCCCGGCTAGCGGTTCCTACAATGAGCAGTTCTTC. Translation: CASSPASGSYNEQFF.